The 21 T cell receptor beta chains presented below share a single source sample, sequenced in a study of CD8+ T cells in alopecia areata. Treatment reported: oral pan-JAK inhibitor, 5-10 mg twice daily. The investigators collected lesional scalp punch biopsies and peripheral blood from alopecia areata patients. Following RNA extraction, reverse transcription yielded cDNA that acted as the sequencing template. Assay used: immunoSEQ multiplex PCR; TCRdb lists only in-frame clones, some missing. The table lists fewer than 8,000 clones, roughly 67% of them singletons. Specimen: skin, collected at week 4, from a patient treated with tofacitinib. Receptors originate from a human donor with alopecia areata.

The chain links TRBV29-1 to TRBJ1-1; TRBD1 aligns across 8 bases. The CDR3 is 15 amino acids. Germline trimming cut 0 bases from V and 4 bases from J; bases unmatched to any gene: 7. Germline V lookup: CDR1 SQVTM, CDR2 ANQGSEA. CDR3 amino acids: CSVEDPTGVSTEAFF. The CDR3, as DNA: TGCAGCGTTGAAGACCCGACAGGGGTGTCCACTGAAGCTTTCTTT.

The CDR3: CASSHPQPGGVGAKNIQYF. For the CDR3, the DNA is TGTGCCAGCAGCCACCCCCAGCCGGGGGGGGTCGGAGCCAAAAACATTCAGTACTTC. This chain joins TRBV7-8 and TRBJ2-4; 8 bases are a match to TRBD2. V shed 5 bases, J shed 0 bases, and the junction held 15 bases outside the gene matches. Germline V lookup: CDR1 SGHVS, CDR2 FQNEAQ. This CDR3 region has 19 residues.

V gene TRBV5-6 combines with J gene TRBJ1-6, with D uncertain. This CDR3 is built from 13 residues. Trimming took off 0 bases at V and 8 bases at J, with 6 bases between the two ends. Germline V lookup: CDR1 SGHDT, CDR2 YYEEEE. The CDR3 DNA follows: TGTGCCAGCAGCTTGGACCAGGATTCACCCCTCCACTTT. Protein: CASSLDQDSPLHF.

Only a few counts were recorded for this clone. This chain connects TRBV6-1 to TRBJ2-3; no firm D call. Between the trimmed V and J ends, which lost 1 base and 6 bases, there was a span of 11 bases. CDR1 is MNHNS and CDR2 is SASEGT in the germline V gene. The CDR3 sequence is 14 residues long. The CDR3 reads CASSEGNHLDTQYF. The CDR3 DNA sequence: TGTGCCAGCAGTGAAGGGAACCACCTGGATACGCAGTATTTT.

CDR3 sequence reads: CASSLRGDTIYF. DNA of the CDR3: TGTGCCAGCAGCTTAAGGGGGGACACCATATATTTT. The chain joins TRBV7-9 to TRBJ1-3; D may be TRBD1 (6 bases). The V end lost 2 bases, the J end lost 8 bases, and 7 bases lay between the germline ends. This CDR3 comprises 12 residues. CDR1 and CDR2 from the germline V gene are SEHNR and FQNEAQ (reference sequence).

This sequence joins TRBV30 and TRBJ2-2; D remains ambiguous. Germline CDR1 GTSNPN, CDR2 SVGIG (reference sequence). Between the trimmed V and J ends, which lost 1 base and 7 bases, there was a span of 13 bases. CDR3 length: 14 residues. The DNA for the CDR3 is TGTGCCTGGAGTGATTCTAGTGAAGTCGGGGAGCTGTTTTTT. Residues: CAWSDSSEVGELFF.

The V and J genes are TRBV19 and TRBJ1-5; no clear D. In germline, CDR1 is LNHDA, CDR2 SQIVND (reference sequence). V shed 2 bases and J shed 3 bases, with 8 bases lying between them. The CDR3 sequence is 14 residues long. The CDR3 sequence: CASSITQFNQPQHF. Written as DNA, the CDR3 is TGTGCCAGTAGTATAACCCAGTTCAATCAGCCCCAGCATTTT.

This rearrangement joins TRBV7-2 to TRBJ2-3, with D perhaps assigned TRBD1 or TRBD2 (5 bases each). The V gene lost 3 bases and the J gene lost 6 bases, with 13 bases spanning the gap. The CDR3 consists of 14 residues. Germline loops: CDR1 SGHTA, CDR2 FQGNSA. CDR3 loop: CASSFRPGPDTQYF. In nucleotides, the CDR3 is TGTGCCAGCAGCTTCCGTCCGGGGCCCGATACGCAGTATTTT.

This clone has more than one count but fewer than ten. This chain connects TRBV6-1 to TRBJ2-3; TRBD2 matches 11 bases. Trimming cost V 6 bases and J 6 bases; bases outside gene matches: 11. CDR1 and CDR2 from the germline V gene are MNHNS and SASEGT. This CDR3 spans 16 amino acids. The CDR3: CASREPSGRTGDTQYF. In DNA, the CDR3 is TGTGCCAGCAGAGAACCTAGCGGGAGGACCGGGGATACGCAGTATTTT.

CDR3 sequence: CASSGGTTYNEQFF. CDR3 sequence (DNA): TGTGCCAGCAGCGGAGGGACTACCTACAATGAGCAGTTCTTC. The chain carries TRBV9 and TRBJ2-1; TRBD2 matches 7 bases. The germline V gene encodes CDR1 SGDLS and CDR2 YYNGEE. The CDR3 runs to 14 residues. After removal of 3 bases from V and 2 bases from J, the junction contained 2 bases not matched to a gene.

DNA of the CDR3: TGTGGGCCCTTGAGGGCCAACGTCCTGACTTTC. It is translated as CGPLRANVLTF. The rearrangement links TRBV9 to TRBJ2-6; D unresolved. CDR3 size: 11 residues. Per germline, CDR1 SGDLS and CDR2 YYNGEE. Drawing the rest from reference TRBV9 and TRBJ2-6, the complete variable domain is DSGVTQTPKHLITATGQRVTLRCSPRSGDLSVYWYQQSLDQGLQFLIQYYNGEERAKGNILERFSAQQFPDLHSELNLSSLELGDSALYFCGPLRANVLTFGAGSRLTVL.

CDR3 amino acids: CASSLGLAGTYEQYF. The CDR3 DNA is TGTGCCAGCAGCTTGGGACTAGCGGGAACCTACGAGCAGTACTTC. The chain links TRBV11-2 to TRBJ2-7; 13 bases match TRBD2. V shed 3 bases and J 2 bases; nucleotides not matched to a gene: 1. Germline V gives CDR1 SGHAT, CDR2 FQNNGV. The CDR3 consists of 15 residues.

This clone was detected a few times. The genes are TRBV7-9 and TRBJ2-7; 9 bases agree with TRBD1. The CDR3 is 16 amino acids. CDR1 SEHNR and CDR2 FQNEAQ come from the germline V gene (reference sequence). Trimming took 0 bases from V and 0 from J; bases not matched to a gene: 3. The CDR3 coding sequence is TGTGCCAGCAGCTTAGCGCCGGGACAGGGCTCCTACGAGCAGTACTTC. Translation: CASSLAPGQGSYEQYF.

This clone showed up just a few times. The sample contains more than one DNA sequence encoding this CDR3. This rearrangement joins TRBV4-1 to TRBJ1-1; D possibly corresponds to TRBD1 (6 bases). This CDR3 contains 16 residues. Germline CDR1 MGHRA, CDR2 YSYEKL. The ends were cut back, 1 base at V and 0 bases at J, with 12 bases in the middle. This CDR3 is CASSQGPGALNTEAFF. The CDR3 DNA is TGCGCCAGCAGCCAAGGGCCGGGGGCCCTGAACACTGAAGCTTTCTTT.

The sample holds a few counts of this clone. CDR3 in amino acids: CASSLGLASRETQYF. For the CDR3, the DNA is TGTGCCAGTAGTTTGGGACTAGCCTCTCGAGAGACCCAGTACTTC. The chain couples TRBV19 to TRBJ2-5; TRBD2 aligns across 9 bases. Germline CDR1 LNHDA, CDR2 SQIVND (reference sequence). CDR3 length: 15 residues. The V and J ends lost 5 bases and 4 bases, in that order; junction bases with no gene match: 8.

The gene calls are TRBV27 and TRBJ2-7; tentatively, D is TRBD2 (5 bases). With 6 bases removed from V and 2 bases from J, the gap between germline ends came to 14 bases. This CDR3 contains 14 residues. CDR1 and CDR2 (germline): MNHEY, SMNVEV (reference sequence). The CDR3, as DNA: TGTGCCAGCAGCAGAAGGTGGGAGACCTACGAGCAGTACTTC. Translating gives CASSRRWETYEQYF.

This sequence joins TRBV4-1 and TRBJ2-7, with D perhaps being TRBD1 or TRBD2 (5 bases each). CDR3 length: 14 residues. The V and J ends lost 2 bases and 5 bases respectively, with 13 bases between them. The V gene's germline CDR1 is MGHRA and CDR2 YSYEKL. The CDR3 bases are TGCGCCAGCAGCCAAATGGGGATGGGGGACGAGCAGTACTTC. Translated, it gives CASSQMGMGDEQYF.

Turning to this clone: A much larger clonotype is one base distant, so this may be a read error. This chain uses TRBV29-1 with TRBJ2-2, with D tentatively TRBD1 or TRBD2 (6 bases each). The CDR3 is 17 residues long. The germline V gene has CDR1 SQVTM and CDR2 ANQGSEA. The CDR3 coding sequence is TGCAGCGCTGAAGATCCAATTGAGGGGGGGAACACCGGGGAGCTGTTTTTT. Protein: CSAEDPIEGGNTGELFF.

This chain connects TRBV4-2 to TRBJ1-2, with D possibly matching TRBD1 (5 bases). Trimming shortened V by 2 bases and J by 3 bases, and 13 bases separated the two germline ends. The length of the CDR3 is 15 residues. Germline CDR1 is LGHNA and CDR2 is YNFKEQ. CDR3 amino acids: CASSQRDPQHYGYTF. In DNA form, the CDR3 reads TGTGCCAGCAGCCAAAGGGACCCACAACACTATGGCTACACCTTC.

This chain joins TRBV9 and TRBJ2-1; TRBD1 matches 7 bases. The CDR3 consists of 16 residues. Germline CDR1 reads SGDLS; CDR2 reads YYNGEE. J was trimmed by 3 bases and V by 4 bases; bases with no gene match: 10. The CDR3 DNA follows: TGTGCCAGCAGCCTCACCCGTGGGGACAGCTACAATGAGCAGTTCTTC. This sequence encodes CASSLTRGDSYNEQFF.

CDR3 sequence: CASSVGLAGTETQYF. The CDR3 DNA reads as TGTGCCAGCAGCGTAGGACTAGCGGGGACAGAGACCCAGTACTTC. This chain links TRBV9 with TRBJ2-5; 11 positions match TRBD2. CDR3 length equals 15 residues. With V trimmed by 0 bases and J by 4 bases, 2 bases remained unmatched. The germline gives CDR1 SGDLS, CDR2 YYNGEE.